This TCR beta chain was profiled in a study of cytomegalovirus exposure and HLA in healthy donors (dated by TCRdb to about 2017). Describing the broader study: An earlier analysis of approximately 640 of the donors reported approximately 270 Gb of sequence data and 100 million to 130 million unique TCR beta sequences from about 179 million T cells. Besides the first cohort of under 700 subjects, a separate validation cohort made up of 120 different subjects was used. Among the roughly 390 genotyped donors, around 81% belonged to the genetic ancestry cluster associated with self-reported Caucasian donors. About 5 DR-DQ haplotypes were handled as single units for association and clustering, since linkage in the cohort was strong. The study aimed to test whether signatures of past pathogen exposure could be identified by cataloging public T cell receptors. The later analysis used no new phenotypic data to find candidate immune exposures, relying instead on TCR beta sequences and their occurrence across donors. All discovery cohort repertoires had been generated using a single sequencing platform. Among around 400 genotyped donors of the cohort, an average of roughly 230,000 unique TCR beta nucleotide sequences was sequenced per donor, of which about 19% were non-productive. Donor age, sex, ethnicity and CMV serostatus were compiled alongside the repertoire data. A later analysis re-analyzed previously published TCR beta repertoires from 660 or so donors and added high-resolution HLA genotyping to study TCR occurrence patterns. To predict cytomegalovirus infection status, the study brought together high-throughput TCR immunosequencing, statistical association of individual TCRs with disease status, and machine learning. To decide whether each TCR beta V gene segment behaved as functional or pseudogenic, an earlier analysis of several hundred of the donors relied on high-throughput TCR beta sequencing. The T cell repertoires of several hundred subjects were profiled by immunosequencing and related to cytomegalovirus serostatus. The number of typed donors differed by locus: about 620-640 for A, B, C, DRB1 and DQB1; 522 for DQA1; approximately 610 for DPA1; and about 470 for DPB1. HLA typing included class I and class II loci at four-digit resolution. An early release that covered some 630 HLA-typed donors contained approximately 320 gigabases of sequencing data and around 80 million unique TCR sequences. A later genetic analysis used genome-wide SNP genotypes for about 65% of the roughly 670 donors, treating that subset as a discovery cohort.

Overall results and qualifications from the work: Most CMV-associated TCR beta chains appeared to be HLA-restricted in a later analysis, and the HLA associations seemed to be driven largely by CMV exposure. In a later genetic analysis, fewer N-insertions in productive TCRs were reported among donors in an Asian-associated ancestry cluster than the roughly 700-donor mean. Because counts were too low, 15 to 20 rarely observed V segments, including chromosome 9 orphons, were left out of the earlier analysis of some 600 of the donors. Most TCR sequences were seen in very few donors, while some public TCRs were found in many individuals. A total of about 180 TCR beta chains were listed by the study as associated with cytomegalovirus. Specific HLA alleles were associated with 15,000 to 20,000 TCR beta sequences at a false discovery rate of 0.05 in a later analysis. Roughly uniform sequencing depth across donors was assumed in presence/absence analyses, although this assumption may not hold. Several of the top co-occurrence clusters appeared to be linked to parvovirus B19, influenza, CMV and Epstein-Barr virus, according to a later analysis. CMV serostatus was the only immune exposure information available for the cohort. In this cohort, only TCR beta chains were sequenced, and detectable features were limited by the absence of alpha or paired-chain data. Assigning TCR associations to individual alleles was difficult when HLA alleles, especially DR and DQ, strongly co-occurred. The classifier was reported to diagnose cytomegalovirus status with high specificity and sensitivity in both the original cohort and the validation cohort. A further reported finding was that TCR beta sequences accurately predicted the HLA-A and HLA-B alleles for most subjects in the first cohort. Three of the identified cytomegalovirus-associated TCR beta chains were confirmed in vitro to be specific for cytomegalovirus antigens. In a later analysis, HLA-associated TCR beta chains showed more clonal expansion and lower generation probabilities than non-associated chains that were equally common. Linkage disequilibrium might explain the correlated functional status among segregating V segments, but an unknown experimental factor could not be excluded. Because HLA typing was missing for some donors at each locus, association tests included only the typed subset. According to the authors, the approach could potentially be generalized to other disease states and immunological phenotypes. The sequencing pipeline was judged likely to have produced a cluster of highly shared sequence variants as a technical artifact. The 87-base-pair reads could not distinguish some IMGT-functional V segments, including TRBV6-2 and TRBV6-3, so those segments were excluded. In an earlier analysis of approximately 590 of the donors, most TCR beta V segments appeared in productive rearrangements about 87% or about 30% of the time, broadly matching IMGT annotations. A later analysis found that TCR association rates varied across HLA loci, with DRB1 alleles showing the most associated TCRs and HLA-C alleles the fewest. In a later genetic analysis, a missense DCLRE1C variant was associated with V-gene and J-gene trimming of TCR beta chains, and the association was replicated in an independent cohort.

The CDR3 covers 15 residues, taking in both the cysteine and the phenylalanine. This entry keeps only the CDR3 DNA: 45 bases, framed from base 1. V is reduced by 1 base and J by 1 base, leaving a spacing of 9 bases between them. CDR1 is given as SGHAT and CDR2 as FQNNGV, both from the germline V gene. The cohort was made up of around 720 healthy bone marrow donors. At the time of sampling, every cohort member was nominally healthy, though immune exposures that went unrecorded were likely present. The donor tested CMV seropositive and was one of the 289 seropositive cohort members. Each donor provided a peripheral blood sample, and peripheral blood mononuclear cells were used for TCR beta sequencing. Genomic DNA was extracted from the blood cell samples with the Qiagen DNeasy Blood Extraction Kit. The library relied on the immunoSEQ multiplex PCR assay. The multiplex PCR relied on a mix of 60 forward primers for TCR Vbeta segments and 13 reverse primers for TCR Jbeta segments. Amplification of the CDR3 region of rearranged TCR beta genes was performed with a multiplex PCR assay on genomic DNA. The amplified TCR beta libraries were sequenced on the Illumina HiSeq System as 87-base-pair reads. As for how the authors treated the data: Across the 500 to 700 repertoires, a later analysis counted approximately 83 million unique TCR beta chains, 9.5 million to 13 million of which were shared by at least two donors. Raw reads were error-corrected and collapsed into unique sequences with a nearest-neighbor algorithm that merged closely related sequences to remove PCR and sequencing errors. Alignment of CDR3 sequences to IMGT reference sequences was used to assign V, D and J gene segments. For a sequence to be retained, a match of at least six nucleotides was required to both a V gene segment and a J gene segment. Rearrangements were classified as productive when the CDR3 lacked stop codons and remained in frame with V and J, and all other rearrangements were classified as non-productive. CDR3 was defined according to IMGT convention as the region running from the second conserved V-encoded cysteine to the conserved J-encoded phenylalanine. The earlier analysis of around 640 of the donors excluded sequences that lacked an unambiguous match to a single V gene segment. An earlier analysis of some 610 of the donors called V segments functional above 56.7% productive rearrangements and segregating when the between-donor standard deviation exceeded 5%. To diagnose cytomegalovirus status from the catalog of TCR beta chain sequences, a statistical classification framework was built. In a later analysis, TCR nucleotide sequences were compared against IMGT/GENE-DB human TR gene sequences so that V and J genes could be assigned. The TCRdist pipeline was used in a later analysis to assign CDR3 sequences and most-parsimonious VDJ recombination scenarios. In a later analysis, each TCR beta chain was defined by its CDR3 amino acid sequence together with its V-gene family, and reads without a unique V-gene family were excluded. As a way to deal with suspected cross-contamination and a sequencing artifact, a later analysis dropped 450 to 600 nucleotide sequences that were highly shared and had low generation probability. In a later analysis, a clonal expansion index for each public chain was calculated from normalized within-repertoire ranks of inferred template counts. Generation probabilities in a later analysis came from a VDJ recombination model fitted to out-of-frame rearrangements, and those results were checked against IGoR. In a later analysis, hypergeometric tests were used to score TCR-TCR, TCR-HLA and TCR-CMV co-occurrence, with a repertoire-size bias correction applied to TCR pairs. A later analysis estimated false discovery rates by permuting HLA or CMV assignments 20 times. In a later analysis, co-occurring TCRs were grouped using DBSCAN, and TCRdist sequence similarity was added for clustering within HLA-allele-positive subsets. Repertoires with fewer than 30,000 or more than 120,000 public chains, plus five repertoires with anomalous nucleotide sharing, were excluded from co-occurrence clustering. As stored in TCRdb, this immuneACCESS dataset retains in-frame rearrangements with V and J assigned. A fraction of the clones does not appear; measured against another copy, unresolved V genes explain less than half of the discrepancy, and the remainder lacks a known reason. The V and J calls and clone size are taken from that table; D and trimming were inferred from the DNA. This sample has 180,000 or so clones in its table, and roughly 88% of those were observed once. The ten top clones hold 9.3% of the sample.

Comments on this clone: Its antigen is unknown. Base qualities are not recorded, but no much larger clone differs from it by a single base.

Input material: PBMCs. The clonotype comes from a man aged 18 to 29 in good health and CMV-seropositive. The V gene is TRBV11-2 and the J gene is TRBJ2-3; TRBD1 could be the D gene, as 5 bases match. The DNA is TGTGCCAGCAGCTTAGCGGCAGGGCGCACAGATACGCAGTATTTT. This translates into CASSLAAGRTDTQYF.